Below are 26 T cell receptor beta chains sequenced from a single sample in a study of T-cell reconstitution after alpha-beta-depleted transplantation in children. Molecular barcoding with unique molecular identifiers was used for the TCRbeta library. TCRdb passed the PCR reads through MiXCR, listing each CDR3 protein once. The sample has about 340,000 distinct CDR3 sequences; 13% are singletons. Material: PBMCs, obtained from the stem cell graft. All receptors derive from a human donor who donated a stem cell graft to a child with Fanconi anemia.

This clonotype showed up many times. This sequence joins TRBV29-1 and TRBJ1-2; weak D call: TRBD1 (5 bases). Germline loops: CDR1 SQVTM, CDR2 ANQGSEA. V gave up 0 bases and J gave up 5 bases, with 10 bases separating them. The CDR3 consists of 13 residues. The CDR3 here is CSVEDGARYGYTF. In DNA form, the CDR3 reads TGCAGCGTTGAAGACGGGGCTAGATATGGCTACACCTTC.

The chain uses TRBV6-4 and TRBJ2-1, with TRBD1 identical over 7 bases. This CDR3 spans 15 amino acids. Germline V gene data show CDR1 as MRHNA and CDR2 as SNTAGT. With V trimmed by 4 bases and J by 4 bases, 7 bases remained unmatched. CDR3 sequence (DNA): TGTGCCAGCAGTGCCGGGGACAGCGCATACAATGAGCAGTTCTTC. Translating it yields CASSAGDSAYNEQFF.

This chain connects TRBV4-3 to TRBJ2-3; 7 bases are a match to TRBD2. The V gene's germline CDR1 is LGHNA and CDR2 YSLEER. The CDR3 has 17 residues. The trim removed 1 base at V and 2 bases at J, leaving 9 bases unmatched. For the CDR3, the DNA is TGCGCCAGCAGCCAAGTTGGGCGGGGGTCCCCCACAGATACGCAGTATTTT. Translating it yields CASSQVGRGSPTDTQYF.

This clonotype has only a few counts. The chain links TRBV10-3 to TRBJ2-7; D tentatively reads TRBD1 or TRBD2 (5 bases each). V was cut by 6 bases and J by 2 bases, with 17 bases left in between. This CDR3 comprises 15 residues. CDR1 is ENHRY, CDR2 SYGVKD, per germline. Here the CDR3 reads CAIRRPGTETYEQYF. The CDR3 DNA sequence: TGTGCCATCAGGAGACCCGGGACGGAGACCTACGAGCAGTACTTC.

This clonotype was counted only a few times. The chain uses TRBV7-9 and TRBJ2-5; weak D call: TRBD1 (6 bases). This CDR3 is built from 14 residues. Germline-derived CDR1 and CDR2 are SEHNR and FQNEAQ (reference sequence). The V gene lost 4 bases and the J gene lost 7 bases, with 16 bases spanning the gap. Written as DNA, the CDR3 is TGTGCCAGCAGCTCTACAGGGATCGTCGTGACCCAGTACTTC. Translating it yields CASSSTGIVVTQYF.

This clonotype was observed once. The CDR3 DNA sequence: TGCAGCGGGGGACAGGGGACCGCCCTATGGAACACTGAAGCTTTCTTT. Its protein is CSGGQGTALWNTEAFF. The rearrangement uses TRBV29-1 and TRBJ1-1, with 10 nucleotides matching TRBD1. CDR3 length: 16 amino acids. The V and J ends lost 7 bases and 1 base, in that order; junction bases with no gene match: 12. Germline CDR1 is SQVTM and CDR2 is ANQGSEA.

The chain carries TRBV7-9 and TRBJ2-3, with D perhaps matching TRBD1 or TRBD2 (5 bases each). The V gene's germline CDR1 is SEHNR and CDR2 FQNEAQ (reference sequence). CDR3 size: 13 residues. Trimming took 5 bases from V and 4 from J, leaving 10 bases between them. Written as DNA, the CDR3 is TGTGCCAGCAGCCCGATGGGGGCAGATACGCAGTATTTT. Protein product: CASSPMGADTQYF.

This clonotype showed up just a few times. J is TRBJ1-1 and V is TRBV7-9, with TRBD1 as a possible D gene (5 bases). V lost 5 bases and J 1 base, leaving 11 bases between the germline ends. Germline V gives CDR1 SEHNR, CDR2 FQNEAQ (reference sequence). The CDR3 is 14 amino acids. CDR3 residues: CASSHTDRNTEAFF. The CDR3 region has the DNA TGTGCCAGCAGCCACACTGACAGGAACACTGAAGCTTTCTTT.

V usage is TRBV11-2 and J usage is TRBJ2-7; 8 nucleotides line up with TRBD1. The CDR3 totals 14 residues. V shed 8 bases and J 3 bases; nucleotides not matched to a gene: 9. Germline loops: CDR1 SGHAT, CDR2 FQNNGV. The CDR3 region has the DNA TGTGCCAGCTCACGACAGGGGCCCTTCTACGAGCAGTACTTC. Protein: CASSRQGPFYEQYF.

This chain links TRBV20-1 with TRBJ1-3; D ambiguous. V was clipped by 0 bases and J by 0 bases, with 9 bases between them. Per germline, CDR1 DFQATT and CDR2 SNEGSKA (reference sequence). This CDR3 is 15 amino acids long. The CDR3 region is CSAREQESSGNTIYF. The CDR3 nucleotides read TGCAGTGCTAGAGAGCAGGAGAGCTCTGGAAACACCATATATTTT.

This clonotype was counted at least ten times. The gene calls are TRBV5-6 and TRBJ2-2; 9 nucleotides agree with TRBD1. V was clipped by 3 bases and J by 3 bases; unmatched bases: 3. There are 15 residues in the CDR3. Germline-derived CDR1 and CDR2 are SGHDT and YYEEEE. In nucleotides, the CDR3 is TGTGCCAGCAGCTGGACAGGGGATTACACCGGGGAGCTGTTTTTT. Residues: CASSWTGDYTGELFF.

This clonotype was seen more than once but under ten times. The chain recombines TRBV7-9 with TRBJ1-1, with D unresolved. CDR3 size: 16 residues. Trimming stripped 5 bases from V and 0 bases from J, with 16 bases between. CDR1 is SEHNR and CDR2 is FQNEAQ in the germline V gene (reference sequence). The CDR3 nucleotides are TGTGCCAGCAGCCCTCCCCCCAGCTACATGAACACTGAAGCTTTCTTT. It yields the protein CASSPPPSYMNTEAFF.

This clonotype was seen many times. The CDR3 DNA reads TGCAGCGTTGGGGGGCGCGGATACCAAGAGACCCAGTACTTC. This translates into CSVGGRGYQETQYF. The genes are TRBV29-1 and TRBJ2-5; D perhaps matches TRBD1 (6 bases). This CDR3 contains 14 residues. Trimming left V 4 bases short and J 0 bases short, with 12 bases between. Germline CDR1 reads SQVTM; CDR2 reads ANQGSEA.

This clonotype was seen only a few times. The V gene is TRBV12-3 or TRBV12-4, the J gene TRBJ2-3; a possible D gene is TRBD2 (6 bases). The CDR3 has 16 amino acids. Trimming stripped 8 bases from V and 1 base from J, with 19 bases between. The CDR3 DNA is TGTGCCAGCGCTCCCCCCGGGGCGGGGCGCACAGATACGCAGTATTTT. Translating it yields CASAPPGAGRTDTQYF.

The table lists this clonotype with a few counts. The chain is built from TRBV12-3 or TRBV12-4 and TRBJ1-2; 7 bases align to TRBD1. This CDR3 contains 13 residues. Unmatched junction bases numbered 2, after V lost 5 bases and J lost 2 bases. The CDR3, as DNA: TGTGCCAGCAGTACGGACAGGAACTATGGCTACACCTTC. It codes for CASSTDRNYGYTF.

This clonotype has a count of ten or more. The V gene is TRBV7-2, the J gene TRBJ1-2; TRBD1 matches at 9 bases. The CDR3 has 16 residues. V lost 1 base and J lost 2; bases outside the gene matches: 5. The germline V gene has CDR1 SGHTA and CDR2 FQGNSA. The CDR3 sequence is CASSLGPTGGNYGYTF. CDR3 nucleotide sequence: TGTGCCAGCAGCTTAGGACCTACAGGGGGCAACTATGGCTACACCTTC.

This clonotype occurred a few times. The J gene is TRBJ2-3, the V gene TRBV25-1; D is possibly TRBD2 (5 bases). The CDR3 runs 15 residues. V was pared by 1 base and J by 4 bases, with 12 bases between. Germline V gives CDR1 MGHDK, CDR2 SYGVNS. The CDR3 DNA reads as TGTGCCAGCAGTGAATTCTTCGGGAATGCAGATACGCAGTATTTT. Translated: CASSEFFGNADTQYF.

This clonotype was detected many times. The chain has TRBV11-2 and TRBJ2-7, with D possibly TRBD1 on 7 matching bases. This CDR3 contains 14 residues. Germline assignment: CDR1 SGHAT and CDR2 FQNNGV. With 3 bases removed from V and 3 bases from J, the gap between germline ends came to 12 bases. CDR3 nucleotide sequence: TGTGCCAGCAGCTTTGCAGGGGGGAACTACGAGCAGTACTTC. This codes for CASSFAGGNYEQYF. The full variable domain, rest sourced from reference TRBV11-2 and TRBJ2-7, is EAGVAQSPRYKIIEKRQSVAFWCNPISGHATLYWYQQILGQGPKLLIQFQNNGVVDDSQLPKDRFSAERLKGVDSTLKIQPAKLEDSAVYLCASSFAGGNYEQYFGPGTRLTVT.

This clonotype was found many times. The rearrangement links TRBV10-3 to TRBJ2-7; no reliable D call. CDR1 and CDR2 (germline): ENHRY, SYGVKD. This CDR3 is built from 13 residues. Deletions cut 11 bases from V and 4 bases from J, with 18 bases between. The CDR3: CAVQSGLSYEQYF. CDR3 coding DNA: TGTGCCGTACAATCGGGCCTATCGTACGAGCAGTACTTC.

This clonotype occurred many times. CDR3 sequence reads: CAISGLLGGNTEAFF. In nucleotides, the CDR3 is TGTGCCATCAGTGGTCTGTTGGGCGGCAACACTGAAGCTTTCTTT. The V call is TRBV10-3, the J call TRBJ1-1; D ambiguous. Germline V gene sequence: CDR1 ENHRY, CDR2 SYGVKD. The CDR3 has 15 residues. Deletions cut 4 bases from V and 2 bases from J, with 14 bases between.

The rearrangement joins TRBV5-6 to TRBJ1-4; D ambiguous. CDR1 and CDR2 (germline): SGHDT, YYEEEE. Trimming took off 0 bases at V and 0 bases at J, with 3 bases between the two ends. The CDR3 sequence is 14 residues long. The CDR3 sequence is CASSLDATNEKLFF. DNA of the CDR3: TGTGCCAGCAGCTTGGACGCAACTAATGAAAAACTGTTTTTT.

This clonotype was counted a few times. CDR3 amino acids: CASSETFPGQVPGELFF. In nucleotides, the CDR3 is TGTGCCAGCAGTGAAACCTTCCCGGGACAAGTCCCCGGGGAGCTGTTTTTT. The chain is built from TRBV2 and TRBJ2-2, with D possibly being TRBD1 (6 bases). Germline loops: CDR1 SNHLY, CDR2 FYNNEI. The CDR3 length is 17 residues. V was pared by 2 bases and J by 6 bases, with 19 bases between.

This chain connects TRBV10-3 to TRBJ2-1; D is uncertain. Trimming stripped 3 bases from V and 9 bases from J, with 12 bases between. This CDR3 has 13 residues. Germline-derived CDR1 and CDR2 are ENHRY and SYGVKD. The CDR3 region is CAISDPKYGEQFF. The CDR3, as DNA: TGTGCCATCAGTGACCCCAAATACGGTGAGCAGTTCTTC.

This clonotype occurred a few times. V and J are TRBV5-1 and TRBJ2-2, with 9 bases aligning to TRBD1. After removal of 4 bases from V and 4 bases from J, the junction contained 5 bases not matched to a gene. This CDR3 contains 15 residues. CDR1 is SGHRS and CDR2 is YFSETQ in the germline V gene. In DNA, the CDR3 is TGCGCCAGCAGCAGTACGACAGGGGGCACCGGGGAGCTGTTTTTT. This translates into CASSSTTGGTGELFF. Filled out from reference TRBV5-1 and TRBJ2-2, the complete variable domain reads KAGVTQTPRYLIKTRGQQVTLSCSPISGHRSVSWYQQTPGQGLQFLFEYFSETQRNKGNFPGRFSGRQFSNSRSEMNVSTLELGDSALYLCASSSTTGGTGELFFGEGSRLTVL.

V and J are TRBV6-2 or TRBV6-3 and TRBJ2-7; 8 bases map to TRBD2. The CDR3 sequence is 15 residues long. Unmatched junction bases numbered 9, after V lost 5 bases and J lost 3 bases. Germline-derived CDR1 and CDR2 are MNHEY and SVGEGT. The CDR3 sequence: CASSPRGGADYEQYV. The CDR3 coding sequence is TGTGCCAGCAGTCCCCGGGGGGGGGCGGACTACGAGCAGTACGTC.

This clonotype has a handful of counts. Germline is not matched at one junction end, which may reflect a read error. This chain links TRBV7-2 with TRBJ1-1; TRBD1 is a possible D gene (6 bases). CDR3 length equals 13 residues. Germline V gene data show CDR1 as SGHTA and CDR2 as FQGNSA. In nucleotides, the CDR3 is TGTGCCAGCAGATCAGGAGCGACAGGACGCCCCCACTTT. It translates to CASRSGATGRPHF. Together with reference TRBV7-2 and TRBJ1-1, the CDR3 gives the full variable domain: GAGVSQSPSNKVTEKGKDVELRCDPISGHTALYWYRQSLGQGLEFLIYFQGNSAPDKSGLPSDRFSAERTGGSVSTLTIQRTQQEDSAVYLCASRSGATGRPHFGQGTRLTVV.